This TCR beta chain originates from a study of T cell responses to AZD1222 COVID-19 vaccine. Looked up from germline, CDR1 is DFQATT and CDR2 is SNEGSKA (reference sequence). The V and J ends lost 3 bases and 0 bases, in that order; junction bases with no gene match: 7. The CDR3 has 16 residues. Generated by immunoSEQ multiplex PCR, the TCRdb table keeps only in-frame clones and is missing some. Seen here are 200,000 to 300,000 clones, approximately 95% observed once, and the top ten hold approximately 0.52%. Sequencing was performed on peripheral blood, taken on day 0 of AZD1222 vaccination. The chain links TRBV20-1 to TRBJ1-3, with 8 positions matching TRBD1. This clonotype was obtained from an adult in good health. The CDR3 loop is CSASLGQGRSGNTIYF. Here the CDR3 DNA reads TGCAGTGCTAGTCTTGGACAGGGACGCTCTGGAAACACCATATATTTT.